This entry is about one TCR beta chain. Antigen: not known. The sample originates from a study of CD8 T cells in Susac syndrome. RNA was extracted with the RNeasy kit, and a quantity of about 0.45 to 1 ug was reverse transcribed using random hexamers. immunoSEQ multiplex PCR amplified TCR beta CDR3 across 54 Vbeta, 13 Jbeta. MiXCR, run by TCRdb on the immunoSEQ multiplex PCR reads, gives a single entry per CDR3 protein. The sample holds 100,000 to 150,000 distinct CDR3 sequences, approximately 79% seen once. Sequencing of TCR beta was performed on blood CD8+ T cells and on blood CD4+ T cells. In contrast to the negatively isolated CD8+ and CD4+ T cells, TEMRA cells were FACS-enriched. Germline V gives CDR1 SGHDN, CDR2 FVKESK. Trimming cost V 1 base and J 0 bases, with 12 bases left between them. This CDR3 is built from 16 residues. Regarding the study as a whole: The study conceded that relatively few individuals underwent its TCR sequencing and HLA analysis.

The rearrangement uses TRBV14 and TRBJ1-1; D gene ambiguous. The sequence was obtained from a human donor with multiple sclerosis. The sample comprised CD8+ T cells from PBMCs. The CDR3 spells CASSQGLGQMNTEAFF. CDR3 coding DNA: TGTGCCAGCAGCCAAGGTTTGGGCCAGATGAACACTGAAGCTTTCTTT.